The text below deals with one T cell receptor beta chain. No cognate antigen has been identified for it. No base qualities exist here, and no much larger clone lies one base off it. The record originates from a study of shared clonotypes between healthy human individuals (dated by TCRdb to 2019 to 2021). For the study in its entirety: Two women and a few men aged 18 to 49 years were included in the cohort. For each donor, CD4 naive and CD4 memory were each given three plates, CD8 naive was given two plates, and CD8 memory was given one plate. To estimate repertoire size and how much clonotype sharing occurs between individuals, the study deeply sequenced the blood TCR repertoires of several healthy adults. Per donor, leukapheresis produced somewhere between about 0.9 and 9.5 billion PBMCs. Libraries were prepared and TCR repertoires were sequenced by different laboratories using diverse techniques, in order to increase sequencing depth and limit assay-specific biases.

Summary of the overall study and its limitations: The small number of donors limited the genetic and exposure-history diversity represented. Approximately 4.8% of naive CD4, around 3.5% of naive CD8, roughly 2.5% of memory CD4, and less than 0.45% of memory CD8 clonotypes were shared across several donors. Compared with non-shared clonotypes, clonotypes shared by all four sorted-subset donors had higher generation probabilities. Sampling was limited to blood, and TCR repertoires in tissue likely differ from TCR repertoires in blood. Based on pairwise subsampling, the degree of clonotype sharing among donors was expected to be affected by sequencing depth. Larger estimated clonotype richness was generally found for naive subsets than for memory subsets. Incomplete sequencing was indicated by rarefaction of sorted-subset datasets, despite the large sequencing depth.

Using the deep immunoSEQ assay, TCR CDR3 regions were amplified from genomic DNA by multiplex PCR. Genomic DNA extracted from each cell subset was distributed evenly over all wells of several immunoSEQ 96-well plates, and each plate served as one replicate. For sorted subsets, roughly 0.2 ug genomic DNA, equal to 30,000 or so T cell genomes, was loaded into each replicate PCR. Purified libraries were quantified with a Qubit 3.0 fluorometer, sized on a Bioanalyzer 2100, and re-quantified with the KAPA Library Quantification kit. Every immunoSEQ 96-well plate was sequenced on a dedicated single-read 150-cycle Illumina NextSeq 550 flow cell. On the study's bioinformatics: Because the immunoSEQ output included only junctional sequences and no quality scores, the filtering could not be the same as the filtering used for full-length reads. Sequences were annotated with PyIR, a Python wrapper for IgBLAST v1.9, and V/J genes and CDR3 were assigned using IMGT germline references. Reads were filtered out if the reads had weak V/J assignments (E-value above 1e-6), no CDR3, stop codons, out-of-frame junctions, or ambiguous translated residues. V3J clonotypes were defined by identical inferred V gene, J gene, and CDR3 amino acid sequence. The percentage overlap between two repertoires was calculated by dividing the number of shared unique clonotypes by the size of the smaller repertoire. Three approaches were used to assess repertoire richness: RTK rarefaction, the Chao1 estimator, and Recon v2.1 estimates of unobserved clonotypes. OLGA was used to compute generation probabilities for all TCRbeta clonotypes that the gDNA method yielded from a few donors. The immuneACCESS repertoire file appears here via TCRdb, limited to in-frame rearrangements. These files lack a portion of the clones; in checked studies, under half of the deficit traces to unresolved V genes, and the cause of the others is not known. V, J and clone size derive from that table, while D and trimming were established from the DNA sequence. Recorded for this sample are some 2 million clones; around 96% of them occurred a single time. Clones ranked in the top ten supply around 1.2% of the sample.

CD8 naive samples consisted of CD45RO-negative cells that were positively selected for CCR7, yielding a CD45RA+CCR7+ population without TemRA cells. The donors were healthy, HIV-negative adults who had no recently reported acute infections or vaccinations. Only Caucasian adults living in Nashville, Tennessee, USA were represented among the donors. Blood was obtained by leukapheresis, after which PBMCs were separated by Ficoll-Histopaque density gradient centrifugation and cryopreserved in liquid nitrogen vapor phase. Purity and quantity of every magnetically sorted T cell population were checked by analytical flow cytometry. Genomic DNA was isolated from each sorted fraction and quantified by UV absorbance on a Nanodrop 2000c. Reading from cysteine to phenylalanine, the CDR3 counts 14 amino acids. Solely the CDR3 DNA is kept, with 42 bases framed from the first base. CDR1 and CDR2 (SNHLY, FYNNEI) derive from the germline V gene. V is cut by 6 bases and J by 7 bases, and the space between the germline ends is 15 bases.

The chain links TRBV2 with TRBJ1-4, with an unclear D gene assignment. This clonotype was sampled from a man younger than 35 in good health. The source material was naive CD8+ T cells sorted from blood. The label giving this sample's cell subset or site can be read as: CD45RA+CCR7+. CDR3 sequence: CASRTRAGFEKLFF. The nucleotide sequence is TGTGCCAGCAGAACAAGGGCCGGATTTGAAAAACTGTTTTTT.